A single sample is the source of the 20 T cell receptor beta chains below, sequenced in a study of blood T cell repertoires in COVID-19. Repertoires were generated with immunoSEQ multiplex PCR, while TCRdb's copy carries only in-frame clones and drops some. The sample lists approximately 190,000 clones; 75% to 95% were seen once. Sequences were obtained from peripheral blood. Source of these receptors: a man aged 50 or older with acute or convalescent COVID-19.

This sequence joins TRBV30 and TRBJ2-3; TRBD2 matches at 8 bases. CDR1 GTSNPN and CDR2 SVGIG come from the germline V gene (reference sequence). Trimming cost V 4 bases and J 1 base; bases outside gene matches: 7. The CDR3 contains 15 residues. The CDR3 protein is CAWTGLELGTDTQYF. Written as DNA, the CDR3 is TGTGCCTGGACGGGACTAGAGCTTGGCACAGATACGCAGTATTTT.

The gene calls are TRBV2 and TRBJ2-6; D may be TRBD1 (5 bases). CDR3 length: 18 amino acids. Between the trimmed V and J ends, which lost 2 bases and 0 bases, there was a span of 14 bases. Germline-derived CDR1 and CDR2 are SNHLY and FYNNEI. The CDR3 DNA follows: TGTGCCAGCAGTGAAATGCAGGGTGTAACCTCTGGGGCCAACGTCCTGACTTTC. Translated, it gives CASSEMQGVTSGANVLTF.

The gene calls are TRBV27 and TRBJ2-1; D possibly corresponds to TRBD2 (6 bases). The CDR3 consists of 15 residues. Germline V gene lookup returns CDR1 MNHEY and CDR2 SMNVEV (reference sequence). V was pared by 5 bases and J by 7 bases, with 18 bases between. The CDR3 spells CASSTHAGSQNEQFF. The CDR3 DNA reads as TGTGCCAGCAGTACACACGCCGGGAGTCAGAATGAGCAGTTCTTC.

V gene TRBV2 combines with J gene TRBJ1-2; TRBD1 is a possible D gene (5 bases). The V end was cut by 4 bases, the J end by 6 bases, with 15 bases between. Germline CDR1 reads SNHLY; CDR2 reads FYNNEI. The CDR3 covers 14 residues. DNA of the CDR3: TGTGCCAGCAGTGCGATGCAGGGATGGGATGGCTACACCTTC. Its translation is CASSAMQGWDGYTF.

This clone was seen a few times. The CDR3: CASMTGFSGNTIYF. CDR3 sequence (DNA): TGTGCCAGCATGACAGGTTTTTCTGGAAACACCATATATTTT. The chain recombines TRBV2 with TRBJ1-3; TRBD1 is a possible D gene (6 bases). The CDR3 sequence is 14 residues long. Germline assignment: CDR1 SNHLY and CDR2 FYNNEI. The V end was cut by 7 bases, the J end by 1 base, with 11 bases between.

The V and J genes are TRBV28 and TRBJ1-5; tentatively, D is TRBD1 (5 bases). CDR1 is MDHEN, CDR2 SYDVKM, per germline. V lost 3 bases and J 7 bases, leaving 16 bases between the germline ends. The CDR3 totals 15 residues. CDR3 in DNA: TGTGCCAGCAGTTTGGTTTCAGGGTTCGGGCAGCCCCAGCATTTT. As protein: CASSLVSGFGQPQHF.

This chain connects TRBV7-9 to TRBJ2-7; the match to TRBD2 covers 7 bases. V shed 6 bases and J 1 base; nucleotides not matched to a gene: 6. CDR1 SEHNR and CDR2 FQNEAQ come from the germline V gene (reference sequence). The CDR3 length is 14 residues. CDR3 nucleotide sequence: TGTGCCAGCAGTGTAGCGGGCCCTTCCTACGAGCAGTACTTC. This codes for CASSVAGPSYEQYF.

This clone was recorded once. The chain is built from TRBV9 and TRBJ2-1; 9 bases match TRBD1. Germline CDR1 and CDR2: SGDLS and YYNGEE. The CDR3 contains 14 residues. V dropped 3 bases and J dropped 6; count of bases not matched to a gene: 4. The CDR3 nucleotides read TGTGCCAGCAGCGCCGGGACAGGGTCCAATGAGCAGTTCTTC. Its translation is CASSAGTGSNEQFF.

This chain connects TRBV27 to TRBJ1-5; TRBD1 agrees at 10 bases. This CDR3 has 14 amino acids. Losses at the gene ends were 5 bases for V and 9 bases for J; bases not matched to a gene: 7. CDR1 and CDR2 from the germline V gene are MNHEY and SMNVEV (reference sequence). Here the CDR3 DNA reads TGTGCCAGCAGTCCGACAGGGGGCTTCCGGCCCCAGCATTTT. It codes for CASSPTGGFRPQHF.

The rearrangement uses TRBV6-2 or TRBV6-3 and TRBJ1-4; maybe TRBD1 (6 bases). This CDR3 region has 16 residues. Germline-derived CDR1 and CDR2 are MNHEY and SVGEGT. V was clipped by 5 bases and J by 2 bases, with 15 bases between them. CDR3 amino acids: CASSPPRGATNEKLFF. DNA for the CDR3: TGTGCCAGCAGTCCACCCCGGGGGGCTACTAATGAAAAACTGTTTTTT.

CDR3 coding DNA: TGCGCCAGCAGCCAACAGTCTTACAGGGTTGGAGAGACCCAGTACTTC. Encoded protein: CASSQQSYRVGETQYF. J is TRBJ2-5 and V is TRBV4-3; weak D call: TRBD1 (6 bases). The V and J ends lost 2 bases and 4 bases respectively, with 17 bases between them. Germline CDR1 LGHNA, CDR2 YSLEER. The CDR3 length is 16 residues.

The count of this clone is one. The CDR3 loop reads CASSLDGTGVFYTEAFF. CDR3 sequence (DNA): TGTGCCAGCAGCTTGGACGGGACAGGGGTTTTCTACACTGAAGCTTTCTTT. This sequence joins TRBV5-6 and TRBJ1-1; 10 bases align to TRBD1. Trimming at V came to 0 bases and at J to 3 bases, leaving 8 bases not matched to a gene. The CDR3 extends over 17 amino acids. CDR1 is SGHDT and CDR2 is YYEEEE in the germline V gene.

The chain recombines TRBV19 with TRBJ2-7; D possibly corresponds to TRBD1 (6 bases). Trimming took 1 base from V and 2 from J, leaving 18 bases between them. CDR3 length: 17 amino acids. CDR1 and CDR2 (germline): LNHDA, SQIVND (reference sequence). The CDR3, as DNA: TGTGCCAGTAGTATAGGACTAACAGGGACCACCGCCTACGAGCAGTACTTC. It yields the protein CASSIGLTGTTAYEQYF.

V and J are TRBV4-1 and TRBJ1-6, with TRBD1 matching over 7 bases. With 5 bases clipped from V and 5 bases from J, the junction kept 6 bases outside the gene matches. The CDR3 has 15 amino acids. Germline V CDR1 and CDR2: MGHRA, YSYEKL. This CDR3 reads CASSLEGQHNSPLHF. As DNA, the CDR3 is TGCGCCAGCAGCTTAGAGGGACAGCATAATTCACCCCTCCACTTT.

The CDR3 is CASSALGNHKGNTIYF. As DNA, the CDR3 is TGTGCCAGCAGCGCCCTCGGGAATCATAAAGGAAACACCATATATTTT. The chain uses TRBV9 and TRBJ1-3, with D unresolved. CDR3 size: 16 residues. CDR1 SGDLS and CDR2 YYNGEE come from the germline V gene. V lost 3 bases and J 4 bases, leaving 17 bases between the germline ends. Looking up the rest from reference TRBV9 and TRBJ1-3 gives the full variable domain: DSGVTQTPKHLITATGQRVTLRCSPRSGDLSVYWYQQSLDQGLQFLIQYYNGEERAKGNILERFSAQQFPDLHSELNLSSLELGDSALYFCASSALGNHKGNTIYFGEGSWLTVV.

This clone was detected a few times. This chain connects TRBV19 to TRBJ1-1; 9 positions match TRBD1. CDR1 LNHDA and CDR2 SQIVND come from the germline V gene (reference sequence). Trimming cost V 6 bases and J 1 base; bases outside gene matches: 6. CDR3 length: 15 amino acids. The DNA of the CDR3 is TGTGCCAGTAGGGACGGACAGGGGACGAACACTGAAGCTTTCTTT. As protein: CASRDGQGTNTEAFF.

The chain recombines TRBV7-2 with TRBJ2-6; TRBD1 might be the D (6 bases). Trimming removed 1 base from V and 0 bases from J, with 16 bases in between. There are 19 residues in the CDR3. The V gene's germline CDR1 is SGHTA and CDR2 FQGNSA. The CDR3 DNA reads TGTGCCAGCAGCTTAGTGGGGGCAGGGCCCCTCTCTGGGGCCAACGTCCTGACTTTC. As protein: CASSLVGAGPLSGANVLTF. Variable domain in full (rest from reference TRBV7-2 and TRBJ2-6): GAGVSQSPSNKVTEKGKDVELRCDPISGHTALYWYRQSLGQGLEFLIYFQGNSAPDKSGLPSDRFSAERTGGSVSTLTIQRTQQEDSAVYLCASSLVGAGPLSGANVLTFGAGSRLTVL.

CDR3 coding DNA: TGTGCCAGCAGTTTAGGCGGGACAGTCGTTCAGCCCCAGCATTTT. This encodes CASSLGGTVVQPQHF. This rearrangement joins TRBV27 to TRBJ1-5, with 7 bases lining up with TRBD1. Germline CDR1 reads MNHEY; CDR2 reads SMNVEV (reference sequence). This CDR3 has 15 amino acids. After removal of 2 bases from V and 6 bases from J, the junction contained 7 bases not matched to a gene.

The V call is TRBV7-3, the J call TRBJ2-1, with 9 bases lining up with TRBD1. The junction had 7 bases not matched to a gene; V was cut back by 4 bases and J by 6 bases. The CDR3 loop spans 15 amino acids. In germline, CDR1 is SGHTA, CDR2 FQGTGA. The CDR3 DNA follows: TGTGCCAGCAGCTCACAGGGACAGGGAGGCAATGAGCAGTTCTTC. As protein: CASSSQGQGGNEQFF.

CDR3: CASSYGPSGGQFF. The CDR3 DNA reads TGTGCCAGCAGCTACGGGCCGAGCGGTGGGCAGTTCTTC. The chain is built from TRBV7-2 and TRBJ2-1, with D possibly matching TRBD2 (5 bases). In germline, CDR1 is SGHTA, CDR2 FQGNSA. The CDR3 covers 13 residues. The ends were cut back, 4 bases at V and 12 bases at J, with 16 bases in the middle.